The 13 T cell receptor beta chains presented below share a single source sample, sequenced in a study of radiation and T cells in renal cell carcinoma. Time point: blood 2 weeks post-SBRT. As to treatment: 15 Gy SBRT to primary tumor, nephrectomy 4 weeks later. Sequenced by immunoSEQ multiplex PCR; TCRdb stores in-frame clones only, minus some. The sample records tens of thousands of clones, just over 75% being singletons. Sequenced material: blood, taken from a patient whose treatment included radiotherapy and nephrectomy. Receptors originate from a man between 60 and 75 years old with renal cell carcinoma.

The chain couples TRBV6-5 to TRBJ1-4, with 7 bases aligning to TRBD1. The CDR3 loop spans 14 amino acids. V lost 8 bases and J lost 7; bases outside the gene matches: 10. Germline assignment: CDR1 MNHEY and CDR2 SVGAGI. Here the CDR3 DNA reads TGTGCCAGCCGAAGGGGGCTCGAAGGTGAAAAACTGTTTTTT. It is translated as CASRRGLEGEKLFF.

The J gene is TRBJ1-2, the V gene TRBV19, with TRBD1 matching 9 bases. There are 17 residues in the CDR3. Germline CDR1 LNHDA, CDR2 SQIVND (reference sequence). The V and J ends lost 10 bases and 0 bases, in that order; junction bases with no gene match: 15. The CDR3 DNA sequence: TGTGCCACTCATACCAGACAGGGGGTAGACACTAACTATGGCTACACCTTC. Translating gives CATHTRQGVDTNYGYTF.

The chain carries TRBV27 and TRBJ1-1, with TRBD1 matching over 7 bases. CDR1 MNHEY and CDR2 SMNVEV come from the germline V gene (reference sequence). The CDR3 spans 16 residues. V was clipped by 1 base and J by 5 bases; unmatched bases: 10. The CDR3 DNA reads TGTGCCAGCAGTTTATGGGTAGGGGGCAAGGGAACTGAAGCTTTCTTT. This encodes CASSLWVGGKGTEAFF.

The gene calls are TRBV11-2 and TRBJ2-1, with D hard to call. Trimming stripped 2 bases from V and 7 bases from J, with 18 bases between. The CDR3 runs to 16 residues. The germline CDR1 and CDR2 sequences are SGHAT and FQNNGV. The CDR3 spells CASSLNLWRAGNEQFF. As DNA, the CDR3 is TGTGCCAGCAGCTTAAATCTCTGGCGAGCAGGTAATGAGCAGTTCTTC.

The V and J genes are TRBV11-1 and TRBJ1-1; TRBD1 is a possible D gene (6 bases). This CDR3 is built from 15 residues. Germline V gives CDR1 SGHAT, CDR2 FQDESV (reference sequence). V was cut by 5 bases and J by 0 bases, with 13 bases left in between. CDR3 in DNA: TGTGCCAGCAGCCCACCAACAGGGATGAACACTGAAGCTTTCTTT. This sequence encodes CASSPPTGMNTEAFF.

The chain is built from TRBV6-6 and TRBJ1-1, with D possibly matching TRBD1 (6 bases). The CDR3 length is 14 residues. The V gene lost 2 bases and the J gene lost 1 base, with 8 bases spanning the gap. Per germline, CDR1 MNHNY and CDR2 SVGAGI (reference sequence). The CDR3, as DNA: TGTGCCAGCAGTTACGGGGGCACGAACACTGAAGCTTTCTTT. It translates to CASSYGGTNTEAFF.

The V call is TRBV19, the J call TRBJ1-2, with unresolved D. Trimming left V 7 bases short and J 6 bases short, with 9 bases between. Germline CDR1 reads LNHDA; CDR2 reads SQIVND (reference sequence). This CDR3 spans 11 amino acids. The chain's CDR3 is CASTGLDGYTF. DNA for the CDR3: TGTGCCAGTACCGGCCTGGATGGCTACACCTTC.

The chain links TRBV9 to TRBJ2-3, with 10 bases fitting TRBD1. Trimming cost V 0 bases and J 1 base; bases outside gene matches: 11. Germline CDR1 SGDLS, CDR2 YYNGEE. The CDR3 totals 19 residues. The CDR3 region is CASSVEGMVGTGGTDTQYF. CDR3 nucleotides: TGTGCCAGCAGCGTAGAGGGGATGGTCGGGACAGGGGGCACAGATACGCAGTATTTT.

The CDR3 DNA sequence: TGTGCCAGCAGTATAAGGGGACAGGGGCGGAACTATGGCTACACCTTC. It codes for CASSIRGQGRNYGYTF. The rearrangement uses TRBV6-6 and TRBJ1-2; 10 nucleotides line up with TRBD1. The V gene end was trimmed by 5 bases and the J gene end by 2 bases; junction bases not matched to a gene: 8. The CDR3 extends over 16 amino acids. CDR1 is MNHNY, CDR2 SVGAGI, per germline (reference sequence).

The chain has TRBV7-2 and TRBJ2-5; 11 nucleotides align to TRBD2. J gave up 2 bases and V 3 bases, and 8 bases lay outside the gene matches. CDR3 length: 17 amino acids. The germline CDR1 and CDR2 sequences are SGHTA and FQGNSA. CDR3 in amino acids: CASSFSLAGDSQETQYF. As DNA, the CDR3 is TGTGCCAGCAGCTTCTCACTAGCGGGGGATTCTCAAGAGACCCAGTACTTC.

The gene calls are TRBV10-3 and TRBJ2-7; no definite D call. The CDR3 extends over 14 amino acids. With 0 bases removed from V and 3 bases from J, the gap between germline ends came to 9 bases. The germline V gene has CDR1 ENHRY and CDR2 SYGVKD. The CDR3 protein is CAISESMAVYEQYV. The CDR3 DNA follows: TGTGCCATCAGTGAGTCGATGGCGGTCTACGAGCAGTACGTC.

The rearrangement links TRBV29-1 to TRBJ2-3; 9 positions match TRBD1. Trimming took 2 bases from V and 4 from J; bases not matched to a gene: 7. This CDR3 region has 15 residues. Germline V gene sequence: CDR1 SQVTM, CDR2 ANQGSEA. CDR3 sequence (DNA): TGCAGCGTTGAACGCAGGGACAGGGTCGCAGATACGCAGTATTTT. This codes for CSVERRDRVADTQYF.

The V call is TRBV5-1, the J call TRBJ2-3; 15 bases map to TRBD2. Germline CDR1 reads SGHRS; CDR2 reads YFSETQ. J gave up 3 bases and V 4 bases, and 6 bases lay outside the gene matches. The CDR3 covers 17 residues. CDR3 bases: TGCGCCAGCAGCGAAGGACTAGCGGGAGGGTGGACAGATACGCAGTATTTT. Protein: CASSEGLAGGWTDTQYF. Drawing the rest from reference TRBV5-1 and TRBJ2-3, the complete variable domain is KAGVTQTPRYLIKTRGQQVTLSCSPISGHRSVSWYQQTPGQGLQFLFEYFSETQRNKGNFPGRFSGRQFSNSRSEMNVSTLELGDSALYLCASSEGLAGGWTDTQYFGPGTRLTVL.